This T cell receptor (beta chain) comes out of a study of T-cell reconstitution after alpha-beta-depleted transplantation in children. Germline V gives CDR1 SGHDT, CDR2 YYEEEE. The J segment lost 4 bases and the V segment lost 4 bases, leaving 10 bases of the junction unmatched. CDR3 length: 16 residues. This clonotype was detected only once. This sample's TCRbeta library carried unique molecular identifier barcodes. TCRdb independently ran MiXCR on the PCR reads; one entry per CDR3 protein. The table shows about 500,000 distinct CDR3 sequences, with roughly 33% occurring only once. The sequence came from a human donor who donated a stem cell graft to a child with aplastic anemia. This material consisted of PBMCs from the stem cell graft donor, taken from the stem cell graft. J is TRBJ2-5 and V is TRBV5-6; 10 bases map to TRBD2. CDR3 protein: CASSPRGAGGVETQYF. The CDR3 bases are TGTGCCAGCAGCCCCCGAGGAGCGGGAGGGGTAGAGACCCAGTACTTC.